This T cell receptor beta chain was captured in a study of siplizumab effects on memory and regulatory T cells. Looked up from germline, CDR1 is SEHNR and CDR2 is FQNEAQ (reference sequence). The CDR3 consists of 13 residues. Trimming removed 5 bases at V and 2 bases at J, with 9 bases between. Clones were read by immunoSEQ multiplex PCR, and TCRdb kept only the in-frame ones, dropping some. This sample has fewer than 110,000 clones; about 90% occur once, and the top ten carry 9.5% to 15%. The sample was non-Treg CD4+ T cells sorted from blood. The clonotype comes from a human donor in good health. J is TRBJ2-5 and V is TRBV7-9; possible D gene TRBD1, 5 bases. The DNA for the CDR3 is TGTGCCAGCAGCAAAAGACAGCAAGAGACCCAGTACTTC. It translates to CASSKRQQETQYF.